This TCR beta chain was identified in a study of blood T cell repertoires in COVID-19. This table comes from immunoSEQ multiplex PCR, and its TCRdb copy is limited to in-frame clones, with some not included. Among about 220,000 clones listed, more than 70% were seen once. The sequence came from a woman aged 50 to 65 with acute or convalescent COVID-19. The source material was peripheral blood.

CDR3 protein: CAWSGTGNNQPQHF. In DNA form, the CDR3 reads TGTGCCTGGAGTGGGACAGGGAACAATCAGCCCCAGCATTTT. The chain recombines TRBV30 with TRBJ1-5; TRBD1 aligns across 8 bases. From germline, CDR1 is GTSNPN and CDR2 SVGIG (reference sequence). The CDR3 totals 14 residues. J lost 3 bases, V lost 1 base, and 2 bases had no gene match.